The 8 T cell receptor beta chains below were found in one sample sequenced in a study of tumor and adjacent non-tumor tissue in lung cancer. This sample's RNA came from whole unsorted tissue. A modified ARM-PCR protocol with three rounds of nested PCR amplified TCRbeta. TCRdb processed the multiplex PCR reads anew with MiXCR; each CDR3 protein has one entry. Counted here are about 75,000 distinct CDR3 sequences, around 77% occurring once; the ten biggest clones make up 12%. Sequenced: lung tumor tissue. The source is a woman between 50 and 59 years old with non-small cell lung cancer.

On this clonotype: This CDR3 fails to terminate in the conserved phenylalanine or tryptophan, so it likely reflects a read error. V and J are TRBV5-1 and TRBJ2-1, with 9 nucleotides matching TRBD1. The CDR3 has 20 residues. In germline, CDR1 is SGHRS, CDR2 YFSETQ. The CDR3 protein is CASSLALIDRGVKSYNEQFL. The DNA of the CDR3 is TGCGCCAGCAGCTTGGCCTTGATCGACAGGGGGGTCAAGTCCTACAACGAGCAGTTCTTA.

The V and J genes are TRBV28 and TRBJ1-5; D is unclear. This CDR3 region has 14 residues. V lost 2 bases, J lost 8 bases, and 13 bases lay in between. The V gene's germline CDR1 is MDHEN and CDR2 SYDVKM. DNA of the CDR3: TGTGCCAGCAGTTTACCCTGGGAGTATGAGCCCCAGCATTTT. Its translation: CASSLPWEYEPQHF.

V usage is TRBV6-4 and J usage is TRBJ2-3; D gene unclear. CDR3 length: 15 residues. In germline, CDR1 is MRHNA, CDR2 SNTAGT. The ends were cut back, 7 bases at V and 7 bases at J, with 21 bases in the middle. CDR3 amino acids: CASTPWVGSAYTQYF. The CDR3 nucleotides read TGTGCCAGCACCCCCTGGGTAGGGTCCGCATATACGCAGTATTTT.

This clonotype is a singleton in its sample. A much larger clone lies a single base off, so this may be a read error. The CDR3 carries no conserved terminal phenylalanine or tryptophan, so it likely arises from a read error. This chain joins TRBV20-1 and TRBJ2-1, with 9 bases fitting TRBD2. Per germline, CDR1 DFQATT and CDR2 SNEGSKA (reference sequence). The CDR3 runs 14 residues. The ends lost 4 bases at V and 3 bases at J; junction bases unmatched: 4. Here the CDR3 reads CSANSGSSYNEQFL. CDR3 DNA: TGCAGTGCTAATAGCGGGAGTAGCTACAATGAGCAGTTCCTC.

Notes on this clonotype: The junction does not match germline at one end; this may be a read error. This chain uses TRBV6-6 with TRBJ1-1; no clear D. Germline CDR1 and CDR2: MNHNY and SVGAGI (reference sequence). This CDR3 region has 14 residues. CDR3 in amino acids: CASSYPEVNTDAFF. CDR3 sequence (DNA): TGTGCCAGTAGTTACCCTGAAGTGAACACTGACGCTTTCTTT.

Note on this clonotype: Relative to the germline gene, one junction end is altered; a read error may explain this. This CDR3 is CASSQDVEQRCNQLQHF. The DNA of the CDR3 is TGCGCCAGCAGCCAAGATGTCGAGCAGCGGTGTAATCAGCTCCAGCATTTT. The V and J genes are TRBV4-1 and TRBJ1-5; D unclear. Germline lookup yields CDR1 MGHRA and CDR2 YSYEKL. The CDR3 has 17 residues.

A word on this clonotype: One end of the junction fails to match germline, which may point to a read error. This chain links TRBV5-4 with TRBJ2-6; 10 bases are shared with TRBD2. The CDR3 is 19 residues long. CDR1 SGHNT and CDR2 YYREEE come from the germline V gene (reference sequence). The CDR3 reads CASSLVSSGSLPGVNVLTF. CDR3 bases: TGTGCCAGCAGCTTGGTATCTAGCGGGAGCCTTCCTGGGGTCAACGTCCTGACTTTC.

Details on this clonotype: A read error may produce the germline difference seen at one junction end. CDR3 loop: CASKSSRGRDGELFF. CDR3 nucleotide sequence: TGTGCCAGTAAGTCTTCACGGGGGCGCGACGGGGAGCTTTTTTTT. The rearrangement joins TRBV11-2 to TRBJ2-2; D may correspond to TRBD1 or TRBD2 (6 bases each). There are 15 residues in the CDR3. Germline V gene data show CDR1 as SGHAT and CDR2 as FQNNGV.